This is a list of T cell receptor beta chains from one sample in a study of T-cell memory formation after mild COVID-19. TCRdb processed the 5' RACE reads anew with MiXCR; each CDR3 protein has one entry. The sample lists about half a million distinct CDR3 sequences; 18% were seen once. The sample consisted of PBMCs or a T cell subset sorted from them (not recorded which). The receptors shown here come from an adult woman who had mild COVID-19 (a few samples of this study predate the infection). Cell type and time point are not known. CDR3s include the opening cysteine and the closing phenylalanine or tryptophan. A D gene is named only where the DNA matches it firmly. The size entry is marked missing in some rows and otherwise reads once, few, many or a size class.

TRBV12-3/TRBV12-4	NA	TRBJ2-1	many	CASSRGGLSYNEQFF	TGTGCCAGCAGTCGCGGGGGCCTCTCCTACAATGAGCAGTTCTTC
TRBV2	NA	TRBJ1-1	few	CASSDSVGVAEAFF	TGTGCCAGCAGTGATTCTGTGGGGGTAGCTGAAGCTTTCTTT
TRBV13	TRBD1	TRBJ2-7	few	CASSSRGTAYEQYF	TGTGCCAGCAGCTCGAGGGGGACAGCCTACGAGCAGTACTTC
TRBV24-1	NA	TRBJ2-6	few	CATSEPGQSGANVLTF	TGTGCCACCAGTGAACCCGGACAGTCTGGGGCCAACGTCCTGACTTTC
TRBV5-1	TRBD1	TRBJ2-7	many	CASYRGDLPYEQYF	TGCGCCAGCTACAGGGGGGATCTACCCTACGAGCAGTACTTC
TRBV29-1	NA	TRBJ2-3	few	CSVEWPGLTDTQYF	TGCAGCGTTGAATGGCCGGGTTTGACAGATACGCAGTATTTT
TRBV30	NA	TRBJ1-2	NA	CAWSPPGGYTF	TGTGCCTGGAGCCCGCCGGGAGGCTACACCTTC
TRBV6-2/TRBV6-3	TRBD2	TRBJ2-3	once	CASSYMGLARHTDTQYF	TGTGCCAGCAGTTACATGGGACTAGCGCGACACACAGATACGCAGTATTTT
TRBV12-3/TRBV12-4	NA	TRBJ2-3	NA	CASSFTRSDTQYF	TGTGCCAGTAGTTTTACGAGGTCCGATACGCAGTATTTT
TRBV7-2	NA	TRBJ2-2	NA	CASSPTKQGTSTGELFF	TGTGCCAGCAGTCCAACCAAACAGGGTACGAGCACCGGGGAGCTGTTTTTT
TRBV7-9	NA	TRBJ2-1	NA	CASSSGIREVDEQFF	TGTGCCAGCAGCTCGGGTATAAGGGAAGTCGATGAGCAGTTCTTC
TRBV3-1	NA	TRBJ2-5	once	CASSLTGPTGETQYF	TGTGCCAGCAGCCTAACAGGGCCCACCGGGGAGACCCAGTACTTC
TRBV4-3	NA	TRBJ1-2	few	CASSQDQWEGASYGYTF	TGCGCCAGCAGCCAAGATCAGTGGGAAGGGGCATCGTATGGCTACACCTTC
TRBV12-3/TRBV12-4	TRBD2	TRBJ2-1	many	CASAAGTSRDEQFF	TGTGCCAGCGCAGCCGGGACTAGCCGGGATGAGCAGTTCTTC
TRBV7-3	NA	TRBJ1-6	NA	CASSLSPPDSPLHF	TGTGCCAGCAGCTTATCCCCCCCGGATTCACCCCTCCACTTT
TRBV27	NA	TRBJ2-1	NA	CASSFRASSYNEQFF	TGTGCCAGCAGTTTTCGAGCATCTTCCTACAATGAGCAGTTCTTC
TRBV6-2/TRBV6-3	TRBD2	TRBJ2-5	few	CASSYVSHRPGLAGVSEETQYF	TGTGCCAGCAGTTACGTTAGTCACCGCCCCGGACTAGCGGGAGTATCAGAAGAGACCCAGTACTTC
TRBV4-1	NA	TRBJ1-2	NA	CASSQEAGVLPYGYTF	TGCGCCAGCAGCCAAGAGGCGGGGGTTCTCCCCTATGGCTACACCTTC
TRBV15	NA	TRBJ1-3	NA	CATSRGDRNTIYF	TGTGCCACCAGCAGAGGGGATAGAAACACCATATATTTT
TRBV30	NA	TRBJ1-1	NA	CAWSSLTGMNTEAFF	TGTGCCTGGAGTTCTCTAACAGGGATGAACACTGAAGCTTTCTTT
TRBV5-1	TRBD2	TRBJ2-5	many	CASRGTSGLETQYF	TGCGCCAGCAGAGGGACTAGCGGCCTAGAGACCCAGTACTTC
TRBV20-1	NA	TRBJ2-5	NA	CSASHGSTETQYF	TGCAGTGCTAGCCACGGATCAACCGAGACCCAGTACTTC
TRBV24-1	NA	TRBJ2-1	NA	CATSDWGGASRGNEQFF	TGTGCCACCAGTGATTGGGGGGGCGCCTCTAGGGGTAATGAGCAGTTCTTC
TRBV11-2	NA	TRBJ1-1	NA	CASSLEALNTEAFF	TGTGCCAGCAGTCTGGAGGCGCTTAACACTGAAGCTTTCTTT
TRBV4-2	NA	TRBJ2-7	few	CASSQDAASESYEQYF	TGTGCCAGCAGCCAAGACGCGGCTAGCGAATCCTACGAGCAGTACTTC
TRBV5-1	NA	TRBJ2-7	many	CASSRDNLYEQYF	TGCGCCAGCAGCCGGGACAACTTGTACGAGCAGTACTTC
TRBV5-4	TRBD2	TRBJ2-1	few	CASSLEGTTPGNEQFF	TGTGCCAGCAGCTTGGAAGGGACTACCCCGGGCAATGAGCAGTTCTTC
TRBV5-1	NA	TRBJ2-5	NA	CASTPHSLQETQYF	TGCGCCAGCACGCCGCACAGTCTCCAAGAGACCCAGTACTTC
TRBV10-3	TRBD1	TRBJ2-5	NA	CATGTVETQYF	TGTGCCACAGGGACAGTAGAGACCCAGTACTTC
TRBV20-1	NA	TRBJ2-3	few	CSARDSSADTQYF	TGCAGTGCTAGAGATTCATCGGCAGATACGCAGTATTTT
TRBV27	NA	TRBJ2-7	NA	CASSSPHRDGIYEQYF	TGTGCCAGCAGTTCCCCCCACCGGGACGGGATCTACGAGCAGTACTTC
TRBV7-9	NA	TRBJ2-3	many	CASSQGIAVSTDTQYF	TGTGCCAGCAGCCAGGGGATAGCGGTTAGCACAGATACGCAGTATTTT
TRBV30	NA	TRBJ2-7	NA	CAWSGTPHRGAYEQYF	TGTGCCTGGAGTGGCACCCCCCACCGCGGCGCCTACGAGCAGTACTTC
TRBV6-2/TRBV6-3	NA	TRBJ2-1	NA	CASMGEAGNSYNEQFF	TGTGCCAGCATGGGGGAGGCCGGGAACTCCTACAATGAGCAGTTCTTC
TRBV4-1	NA	TRBJ2-1	NA	CASSQEAWNRPLTWQFF	TGCGCCAGCAGCCAAGAGGCGTGGAACAGGCCCTTAACTTGGCAGTTCTTC
TRBV6-2/TRBV6-3	NA	TRBJ2-1	few	CASIEDLTGANEQFF	TGTGCCAGCATAGAGGACCTGACCGGCGCCAATGAGCAGTTCTTC
TRBV6-2/TRBV6-3	TRBD1	TRBJ1-1	many	CASRDPTGVLNTEAFF	TGTGCCAGCAGGGATCCTACAGGGGTCTTGAACACTGAAGCTTTCTTT
TRBV2	TRBD1	TRBJ2-1	NA	CASSFHRDRGYNEQFF	TGTGCCAGCAGTTTTCACCGGGACAGGGGGTACAATGAGCAGTTCTTC
TRBV2	TRBD2	TRBJ2-1	NA	CASRDGLAGGPWEQFF	TGTGCCAGCAGGGACGGACTAGCGGGGGGCCCCTGGGAGCAGTTCTTC
TRBV5-5	NA	TRBJ1-1	NA	CASSLGWGIQSKKDTEAFF	TGTGCCAGCAGCTTGGGGTGGGGGATACAGTCGAAGAAGGACACTGAAGCTTTCTTT
TRBV5-1	NA	TRBJ1-4	NA	CASSLEARENEKLFF	TGCGCCAGCAGCTTGGAGGCCAGGGAGAATGAAAAACTGTTTTTT
TRBV6-5	TRBD1	TRBJ1-2	NA	CASSYVDRAYYGYTF	TGTGCCAGCAGTTACGTGGACAGGGCCTACTATGGCTACACCTTC
TRBV4-2	TRBD2	TRBJ2-3	few	CASSQGGSGGSFTDTQYF	TGTGCCAGCAGCCAAGGAGGTTCGGGGGGATCCTTCACAGATACGCAGTATTTT
TRBV24-1	TRBD1	TRBJ2-1	few	CATSDSGTDLSVGQFF	TGTGCCACCAGTGACTCAGGGACAGACCTTTCAGTAGGGCAGTTCTTC
TRBV4-1	NA	TRBJ1-1	few	CASSQAGGAYNTEAFF	TGCGCCAGCAGCCAGGCGGGGGGCGCATACAACACTGAAGCTTTCTTT
TRBV7-9	TRBD1	TRBJ1-2	NA	CASSLAVTGNYGYTF	TGTGCCAGCAGCTTAGCTGTGACAGGGAACTATGGCTACACCTTC
TRBV12-3/TRBV12-4	TRBD2	TRBJ2-1	NA	CASTELHGRGEFF	TGTGCCAGCACCGAACTGCATGGGCGGGGGGAGTTCTTC
TRBV9	TRBD2	TRBJ2-2	NA	CASSVHSGGRNTGELFF	TGTGCCAGCAGCGTACATAGCGGGGGGCGGAACACCGGGGAGCTGTTTTTT
TRBV3-1	NA	TRBJ1-1	NA	CASSQELGTTEAFF	TGTGCCAGCAGCCAAGAGTTGGGCACCACTGAAGCTTTCTTT
TRBV9	NA	TRBJ2-3	NA	CASSVYDSKTDTQYF	TGTGCCAGCAGCGTCTACGACAGCAAAACAGATACGCAGTATTTT
TRBV9	NA	TRBJ2-3	few	CASSVSLGGTDTQYF	TGTGCCAGCAGCGTATCCCTAGGTGGCACAGATACGCAGTATTTT
TRBV20-1	NA	TRBJ1-2	NA	CSASDGYTF	TGCAGTGCTAGCGATGGCTACACCTTC
TRBV7-2	NA	TRBJ2-7	few	CASSLLPGNEQYF	TGTGCCAGCAGCTTACTTCCGGGGAACGAGCAGTACTTC